The sequence of this T cell receptor (beta chain) was determined in a study of post-analysis software for immune sequencing data. At least ten counts were recorded for this clonotype. The antigen is unknown. Overall study results and limits: Roughly five TRBV segments appeared more often in patients than in controls, and TRBV5-6, TRBV5-1 and TRBV20-1 were among these. Normalized Chao1 diversity was significantly lower in multiple sclerosis patients than in controls. Under the F measure, samples that were prepared in one batch clustered strongly together.

The CDR3 consists of 16 residues. V was clipped by 1 base and J by 3 bases, with 14 bases between them. Germline V gene lookup returns CDR1 SGHRS and CDR2 YFSETQ. The library was made from cDNA and included unique molecular identifiers. It was from about 0.98 to 11 million T cells that about half a million cDNA molecules came. TCRdb itself ran the PCR reads through MiXCR, one entry per CDR3 protein. The profile shows 500,000 to 600,000 distinct CDR3 sequences, around 44% of them singletons. The clonotype comes from a girl between 5 and 17 years old with multiple sclerosis. The V call is TRBV5-1, the J call TRBJ1-5; no reliable D call. Input material: blood. The CDR3 is CASSLLQVPINQPQHF. The CDR3 DNA is TGCGCCAGCAGCTTGCTCCAGGTACCCATCAATCAGCCCCAGCATTTT.